These 2 T cell receptor beta chains came from one sample sequenced in a study of CD8 T cells in Susac syndrome. Reverse transcription of about 0.5 to 1 ug RNA was performed with random hexamers. Each CDR3 protein gets one entry after TCRdb re-called the immunoSEQ multiplex PCR reads with MiXCR. The sample holds about 430,000 distinct CDR3 sequences, 85% to 90% seen once. Source material: CD8+ T cells from PBMCs. All receptors come from a human donor with multiple sclerosis.

In DNA form, the CDR3 reads TGTGCCAGCAGACACTTGAGCTCCTACAATGAGCAGTTCTTC. Amino acids: CASRHLSSYNEQFF. The V gene is TRBV12-3 or TRBV12-4, the J gene TRBJ2-1; no clear D. The length of the CDR3 is 14 residues. V lost 6 bases and J 0 bases, leaving 9 bases between the germline ends.

The rearrangement joins TRBV5-6 to TRBJ1-4; D remains ambiguous. The CDR3 extends over 15 amino acids. CDR1 and CDR2 from the germline V gene are SGHDT and YYEEEE. The V end was cut by 0 bases, the J end by 0 bases, with 6 bases between. The CDR3 is CASSLETPTNEKLFF. The DNA of the CDR3 is TGTGCCAGCAGCTTGGAGACTCCAACTAATGAAAAACTGTTTTTT.